These 21 T cell receptor beta chains share one sample of origin, sequenced in a study of blood T cell repertoires in COVID-19. Clones were sequenced by immunoSEQ multiplex PCR, and TCRdb holds only the in-frame ones, with some missing. Of about 160,000 clones listed, roughly four fifths are singletons. The specimen was peripheral blood. All receptors come from a man aged 60-69 years with active or convalescent COVID-19.

The chain is built from TRBV6-5 and TRBJ1-1; D is unresolved. The CDR3 has 14 residues. The ends were cut back, 6 bases at V and 0 bases at J, with 11 bases in the middle. The germline CDR1 and CDR2 sequences are MNHEY and SVGAGI. CDR3 residues: CASRLRTMNTEAFF. DNA of the CDR3: TGTGCCAGCAGGCTAAGAACTATGAACACTGAAGCTTTCTTT.

This chain joins TRBV7-9 and TRBJ1-6; no clear D gene. V lost 6 bases and J 0 bases, leaving 9 bases between the germline ends. In germline, CDR1 is SEHNR, CDR2 FQNEAQ (reference sequence). This CDR3 region has 15 residues. The CDR3 is CASSGPASYNSPLHF. In DNA, the CDR3 is TGTGCCAGCAGTGGGCCGGCCTCCTATAATTCACCCCTCCACTTT.

V and J are TRBV5-1 and TRBJ2-5; 16 bases align to TRBD2. The CDR3 spans 20 residues. Germline loops: CDR1 SGHRS, CDR2 YFSETQ. V trimming: 0 bases; J trimming: 2 bases; junction bases outside the gene matches: 10. CDR3 protein: CASSLGFHGTSGRVQETQYF. The CDR3 DNA sequence: TGCGCCAGCAGCTTGGGTTTTCACGGGACTAGCGGGAGGGTACAAGAGACCCAGTACTTC.

A few counts support this clone. V and J are TRBV29-1 and TRBJ2-4; D is possibly TRBD2 (5 bases). The ends were cut back, 0 bases at V and 8 bases at J, with 8 bases in the middle. The CDR3 has 12 residues. CDR1 SQVTM and CDR2 ANQGSEA come from the germline V gene. The CDR3 region has the DNA TGCAGCGTTGAAGAGCCGCGGGACATTCAGTACTTC. Protein: CSVEEPRDIQYF. The entire variable domain, with the rest obtained from reference TRBV29-1 and TRBJ2-4, is as follows: SAVISQKPSRDICQRGTSLTIQCQVDSQVTMMFWYRQQPGQSLTLIATANQGSEATYESGFVIDKFPISRPNLTFSTLTVSNMSPEDSSIYLCSVEEPRDIQYFGAGTRLSVL.

The gene calls are TRBV6-5 and TRBJ1-2; 7 nucleotides match TRBD1. After removal of 8 bases from V and 4 bases from J, the junction contained 4 bases not matched to a gene. The germline gives CDR1 MNHEY, CDR2 SVGAGI. The CDR3 covers 12 residues. The CDR3 DNA follows: TGTGCCAGCGACAGGGTCGGCTATGGCTACACCTTC. Amino acid sequence: CASDRVGYGYTF.

This clone showed up just once. This chain connects TRBV15 to TRBJ1-6; tentatively, D is TRBD1 (6 bases). V lost 7 bases and J lost 6, with 13 bases in between. The CDR3 is 14 amino acids. Germline V gives CDR1 LNHNV, CDR2 YYDKDF (reference sequence). The CDR3: CATKGDWGNSPLHF. Written as DNA, the CDR3 is TGTGCCACCAAGGGGGATTGGGGTAATTCACCCCTCCACTTT.

The V call is TRBV29-1, the J call TRBJ2-3, with TRBD1 matching over 12 bases. Germline trimming cut 6 bases from V and 5 bases from J; bases unmatched to any gene: 6. The length of the CDR3 is 14 residues. Looked up from germline, CDR1 is SQVTM and CDR2 is ANQGSEA. This CDR3 is CSVGGQGAVDTQYF. Written as DNA, the CDR3 is TGCAGCGTAGGGGGACAGGGGGCCGTAGATACGCAGTATTTT.

The chain is built from TRBV12-3 or TRBV12-4 and TRBJ1-1; tentatively, D is TRBD1 (6 bases). Trimming took 5 bases from V and 6 from J, leaving 10 bases between them. The CDR3 extends over 12 amino acids. CDR3 loop: CASSPWTAEAFF. The CDR3 DNA reads as TGTGCCAGCAGTCCGTGGACAGCTGAAGCTTTCTTT.

V is TRBV28 and J is TRBJ2-7; 7 bases match TRBD1. Germline V gives CDR1 MDHEN, CDR2 SYDVKM. This CDR3 is 14 amino acids long. With V trimmed by 2 bases and J by 6 bases, 7 bases remained unmatched. The CDR3: CASSLIKTGSEQYF. For the CDR3, the DNA is TGTGCCAGCAGTTTAATAAAGACAGGGTCCGAGCAGTACTTC. Complete variable domain (other parts from reference TRBV28 and TRBJ2-7): DVKVTQSSRYLVKRTGEKVFLECVQDMDHENMFWYRQDPGLGLRLIYFSYDVKMKEKGDIPEGYSVSREKKERFSLILESASTNQTSMYLCASSLIKTGSEQYFGPGTRLTVT.

This clone appeared once. This sequence joins TRBV5-4 and TRBJ1-1; D might be TRBD1 (6 bases). The V and J ends lost 4 bases and 1 base respectively, with 11 bases between them. CDR3 length: 14 residues. Germline assignment: CDR1 SGHNT and CDR2 YYREEE (reference sequence). The CDR3, as DNA: TGTGCCAGCAGCCAGGGGCAGAGGAACACTGAAGCTTTCTTT. Translated, it gives CASSQGQRNTEAFF.

This clone appeared once. The genes are TRBV27 and TRBJ1-6, with a possible D match to TRBD1 (5 bases). V was trimmed by 3 bases and J by 3 bases, leaving 6 bases between them. Germline-derived CDR1 and CDR2 are MNHEY and SMNVEV (reference sequence). There are 14 residues in the CDR3. This chain's CDR3 is CASSLDIYNSPLHF. The CDR3 DNA sequence: TGTGCCAGCAGTTTGGACATCTATAATTCACCCCTCCACTTT.

A single count supports this clone. The V and J genes are TRBV18 and TRBJ2-1; D possibly corresponds to TRBD1 (5 bases). V was shortened by 1 base and J by 8 bases, with 6 bases between the two germline ends. The CDR3 extends over 12 amino acids. The germline gives CDR1 KGHSH, CDR2 LQKENI. The CDR3 loop is CASSPQGYEQFF. Written as DNA, the CDR3 is TGTGCCAGCTCACCACAGGGGTATGAGCAGTTCTTC.

The gene calls are TRBV7-9 and TRBJ1-1; D is ambiguous. The CDR3 spans 13 residues. The germline V gene encodes CDR1 SEHNR and CDR2 FQNEAQ (reference sequence). The V and J ends lost 0 bases and 6 bases respectively, with 8 bases between them. The CDR3 spells CASSLAGAAEAFF. CDR3 bases: TGTGCCAGCAGCTTAGCCGGTGCCGCTGAAGCTTTCTTT.

The sample holds one count of this clone. This chain connects TRBV19 to TRBJ2-1, with TRBD2 matching over 9 bases. The CDR3 is 11 amino acids. V lost 5 bases and J lost 12; bases outside the gene matches: 2. Germline V gene data show CDR1 as LNHDA and CDR2 as SQIVND (reference sequence). The CDR3 DNA follows: TGTGCCAGTAGTGGGACTAGCTCGCAGTTCTTC. This encodes CASSGTSSQFF.

The genes are TRBV9 and TRBJ1-2; D call uncertain. V was trimmed by 1 base and J by 2 bases, leaving 6 bases between them. The CDR3 consists of 13 residues. Germline values: CDR1 SGDLS, CDR2 YYNGEE. CDR3 residues: CASSVTENYGYTF. The CDR3 DNA follows: TGTGCCAGCAGCGTAACAGAAAACTATGGCTACACCTTC.

The rearrangement uses TRBV4-1 and TRBJ1-4; D unclear. Deletions cut 0 bases from V and 4 bases from J, with 12 bases between. The CDR3 consists of 16 residues. Germline loops: CDR1 MGHRA, CDR2 YSYEKL. CDR3 coding DNA: TGCGCCAGCAGCCAAGAAAAGGAGGGTTTTAATGAAAAACTGTTTTTT. It specifies CASSQEKEGFNEKLFF.

The J gene is TRBJ1-5, the V gene TRBV2; D is possibly TRBD1 (6 bases). The CDR3 is made up of 14 amino acids. The germline V gene encodes CDR1 SNHLY and CDR2 FYNNEI. V lost 6 bases to trimming and J lost 6 bases, with 15 bases between them. CDR3 amino acids: CASSAGQPGQPQHF. The CDR3 DNA reads TGTGCCAGCAGCGCAGGACAGCCGGGTCAGCCCCAGCATTTT.

This clone was observed a few times. This CDR3 reads CASSLLGREANEQFF. DNA of the CDR3: TGCGCCAGCAGCTTGTTGGGGCGGGAGGCTAATGAGCAGTTCTTC. This chain links TRBV5-1 with TRBJ2-1; 8 bases fit TRBD2. V shed 1 base, J shed 7 bases, and the junction held 7 bases outside the gene matches. The germline CDR1 and CDR2 sequences are SGHRS and YFSETQ. The CDR3 contains 15 residues.

CDR3 amino acids: CASSFSRGRTDTQYF. The CDR3 nucleotides read TGTGCCAGCAGTTTTTCGCGGGGACGTACAGATACGCAGTATTTT. The V and J genes are TRBV27 and TRBJ2-3; the D gene is possibly TRBD2 (6 bases). CDR3 length: 15 amino acids. From germline, CDR1 is MNHEY and CDR2 SMNVEV (reference sequence). The germline V and J ends were trimmed by 3 bases and 3 bases, with 13 bases remaining between them.

This chain links TRBV10-1 with TRBJ2-2; D might be TRBD1 (6 bases). Looked up from germline, CDR1 is WNHNN and CDR2 is SYGVQD (reference sequence). The CDR3 is made up of 14 amino acids. V gave up 6 bases and J gave up 6 bases, with 14 bases separating them. The CDR3 loop is CASRGQTQAGELFF. Here the CDR3 DNA reads TGCGCCAGCAGAGGACAGACTCAGGCCGGGGAGCTGTTTTTT.

The chain couples TRBV12-3 or TRBV12-4 to TRBJ1-2; TRBD1 agrees at 7 bases. The length of the CDR3 is 13 residues. V gave up 7 bases and J gave up 8 bases; unmatched junction bases: 10. The CDR3 nucleotides read TGTGCCAGCAAGAGAGCAGGGGGTGGGGGCTACACCTTC. As protein: CASKRAGGGGYTF.